These T cell receptor beta chains were read from a single sample in a study of T cells in Graves' hyperthyroidism and ophthalmopathy. TCRdb recomputed calls from the multiplex PCR reads with MiXCR, one row per CDR3 protein. There are 650,000 to 700,000 distinct CDR3 sequences in the sample; roughly 17% occur only once, and about 16% lies in the top ten. Material: blood. The receptor set was obtained from a man aged 50 to 59 with Graves' hyperthyroidism. Each CDR3 is given with its conserved first and last residue. The D gene is left open where the match is weak. Clone sizes are given selectively: once, few, many, or a class where the clone is expanded.

V gene	clone size	J gene	D gene	CDR3 protein	CDR3 DNA
TRBV3-1	.	TRBJ2-7	.	CASSLHRLGEQYF	TGTGCCAGCAGCCTACACCGCTTGGGGGAGCAGTACTTC
TRBV7-8	many	TRBJ1-2	.	CASSNAGGYTF	TGTGCCAGCAGTAATGCGGGAGGCTACACCTTC
TRBV28	.	TRBJ2-4	.	CASSPPFVTRAKNIQCF	TGTGCCAGCAGCCCTCCTTTCGTAACTCGAGCCAAAAACATTCAGTGCTTC
TRBV12-3/TRBV12-4	many	TRBJ2-1	.	CASSLGGTSYNEQFF	TGTGCCAGCAGCCTCGGCGGAACTTCCTACAATGAGCAGTTCTTC
TRBV19	few	TRBJ1-1	.	CASSMTSRRWAFF	TGTGCCAGTAGTATGACGAGCAGGAGATGGGCTTTCTTT
TRBV27	many	TRBJ2-3	.	CASGRLALTDTQYF	TGTGCCAGCGGACGGCTAGCTCTAACAGATACGCAGTATTTT
TRBV28	many	TRBJ1-4	.	CASSLEYGPIKRREKLFF	TGTGCCAGCAGTTTGGAATATGGGCCAATTAAACGAAGAGAAAAACTGTTTTTT
TRBV7-3	many	TRBJ2-5	.	CASSPRNSWGETQYF	TGTGCCAGCAGCCCCCGTAACTCTTGGGGAGAGACCCAGTACTTC
TRBV7-2	many	TRBJ1-5	TRBD1	CASSPRQGLRDQPQHF	TGTGCCAGCAGCCCCAGACAGGGACTTAGGGATCAGCCCCAGCATTTT
TRBV11-3	many	TRBJ2-1	.	CASSSRGVNEQFF	TGTGCCAGCAGCTCCAGGGGGGTGAATGAGCAGTTCTTC
TRBV9	.	TRBJ2-3	.	CASSTGLTDTQYF	TGTGCCAGCAGCACAGGCCTCACAGATACGCAGTATTTT
TRBV3-1	.	TRBJ2-4	TRBD1	CASSQMTGTGHIQYF	TGTGCCAGCAGCCAGATGACCGGGACAGGGCACATTCAGTACTTC
TRBV10-3	few	TRBJ1-2	.	CAISESAGVGGYTF	TGTGCCATCAGTGAGTCAGCAGGGGTAGGCGGCTACACCTTC
TRBV10-3	few	TRBJ1-1	.	CAISEWGENTEAFF	TGTGCCATCAGTGAGTGGGGGGAAAACACTGAAGCTTTCTTT
TRBV7-9	.	TRBJ2-2	.	CASSIGSGGTGELFF	TGTGCCAGCAGCATAGGATCCGGTGGCACCGGGGAGCTGTTTTTT
TRBV27	few	TRBJ1-2	.	CASSPYREDYYGYTF	TGTGCCAGCAGTCCCTACAGGGAAGATTACTATGGCTACACCTTC
TRBV3-1	.	TRBJ2-5	TRBD1	CASSQRGQGLETQYF	TGTGCCAGCAGCCAAAGGGGACAGGGGCTAGAGACCCAGTACTTC
TRBV30	many	TRBJ2-1	TRBD1	CAYTQGNEQFF	TGTGCCTATACACAGGGGAATGAGCAGTTCTTC
TRBV4-1	.	TRBJ1-4	.	CASSHANEKLFF	TGCGCCAGCAGCCACGCGAATGAAAAACTGTTTTTT
TRBV20-1	many	TRBJ2-1	TRBD2	CSATGLAGAHEQFF	TGCAGTGCTACCGGACTAGCGGGAGCCCATGAGCAGTTCTTC
TRBV28	many	TRBJ2-5	TRBD1	CASSFPRTGSDQETQYF	TGTGCCAGCAGTTTTCCGCGGACAGGGTCGGACCAAGAGACCCAGTACTTC
TRBV10-3	many	TRBJ2-1	TRBD2	CAIRQAGDAYNEQFF	TGTGCCATCAGACAAGCGGGAGACGCCTACAATGAGCAGTTCTTC
TRBV18	.	TRBJ1-6	.	CASSFGGGDNSPLHF	TGTGCCAGCTCATTCGGGGGCGGTGATAATTCACCCCTCCACTTT